A single sample gave rise to the 22 T cell receptor beta chains below, sequenced in a study of cytotoxic CD8 clonotypes in ibrutinib-treated CLL. The table came from immunoSEQ multiplex PCR; TCRdb's copy has only in-frame clones and leaves some out. Of over 200,000 clones detected, roughly three quarters appear once; the ten largest clones hold approximately 10%. This specimen consisted of PBMCs, obtained after 12 months of ibrutinib treatment. These receptor sequences come from a human donor with chronic lymphocytic leukemia.

The chain uses TRBV27 and TRBJ1-4; possible D gene TRBD1, 5 bases. The V end lost 6 bases, the J end lost 8 bases, and 13 bases lay between the germline ends. Germline V gene data show CDR1 as MNHEY and CDR2 as SMNVEV (reference sequence). CDR3 length: 13 residues. This CDR3 reads CASRGGEGEKLFF. For the CDR3, the DNA is TGTGCCAGCAGGGGAGGGGAGGGAGAAAAACTGTTTTTT.

The chain recombines TRBV19 with TRBJ1-1; no reliable D call. This CDR3 has 14 amino acids. Germline-derived CDR1 and CDR2 are LNHDA and SQIVND (reference sequence). Trimming took 3 bases from V and 4 from J, leaving 12 bases between them. The CDR3 region is CASSILTDLTEAFF. The CDR3 coding sequence is TGTGCCAGTAGTATTCTGACGGACCTCACTGAAGCTTTCTTT.

DNA of the CDR3: TGCGCCAGCAGCTCCCGGGACAGCTCCTACAATGAGCAGTTCTTC. Protein sequence: CASSSRDSSYNEQFF. This chain connects TRBV5-1 to TRBJ2-1; 7 bases match TRBD1. The CDR3 totals 15 residues. Trimming removed 3 bases from V and 0 bases from J; junction bases left unmatched: 3. Germline CDR1 reads SGHRS; CDR2 reads YFSETQ. The whole variable domain, filled in from reference TRBV5-1 and TRBJ2-1, reads KAGVTQTPRYLIKTRGQQVTLSCSPISGHRSVSWYQQTPGQGLQFLFEYFSETQRNKGNFPGRFSGRQFSNSRSEMNVSTLELGDSALYLCASSSRDSSYNEQFFGPGTRLTVL.

The chain carries TRBV2 and TRBJ2-6; the D is unclear. V was trimmed by 5 bases and J by 0 bases, leaving 8 bases between them. The CDR3 spans 15 residues. From germline, CDR1 is SNHLY and CDR2 FYNNEI. Here the CDR3 DNA reads TGTGCCAGCAGTCGGGTCCTCTCTGGGGCCAACGTCCTGACTTTC. Its protein is CASSRVLSGANVLTF.

The chain recombines TRBV6-5 with TRBJ2-3; 8 positions agree with TRBD2. The CDR3 covers 16 residues. The ends lost 0 bases at V and 3 bases at J; junction bases unmatched: 5. Germline values: CDR1 MNHEY, CDR2 SVGAGI. The chain's CDR3 is CASSYSRGAGTDTQYF. The CDR3 coding sequence is TGTGCCAGCAGTTACTCGCGGGGGGCGGGGACAGATACGCAGTATTTT.

J is TRBJ2-5 and V is TRBV2; 16 bases map to TRBD2. V dropped 5 bases and J dropped 4; count of bases not matched to a gene: 7. CDR1 is SNHLY and CDR2 is FYNNEI in the germline V gene. The CDR3 is 17 residues long. The CDR3 sequence: CASSMGLAGGITETQYF. The CDR3 nucleotides read TGTGCCAGCAGTATGGGACTAGCGGGGGGGATCACAGAGACCCAGTACTTC.

The rearrangement joins TRBV6-1 to TRBJ2-1; the match to TRBD1 covers 8 bases. This CDR3 contains 16 residues. V shed 3 bases, J shed 7 bases, and the junction held 11 bases outside the gene matches. Per germline, CDR1 MNHNS and CDR2 SASEGT. CDR3 sequence (DNA): TGTGCCAGCAGTGAGCGGACAGGGCGACGGTGGAATGAGCAGTTCTTC. Protein: CASSERTGRRWNEQFF.

J is TRBJ2-7 and V is TRBV4-1; D is possibly TRBD1 (5 bases). The CDR3 is 17 amino acids. V was cut by 1 base and J by 0 bases, with 16 bases left in between. Germline assignment: CDR1 MGHRA and CDR2 YSYEKL. The CDR3 reads CASSQGVLQASSYEQYF. CDR3 bases: TGCGCCAGCAGCCAAGGTGTTTTACAGGCTAGCTCCTACGAGCAGTACTTC.

This clone was recorded once. The rearrangement uses TRBV27 and TRBJ2-2; 10 nucleotides align to TRBD1. This CDR3 has 14 amino acids. J lost 8 bases, V lost 4 bases, and 4 bases had no gene match. Germline V gives CDR1 MNHEY, CDR2 SMNVEV (reference sequence). As DNA, the CDR3 is TGTGCCAGCAGTTGGGGGACAGGGGTTGGGGAGCTGTTTTTT. Protein product: CASSWGTGVGELFF.

CDR3 sequence: CASKPTGWNTEAFF. CDR3 in DNA: TGTGCCAGCAAGCCCACAGGATGGAACACTGAAGCTTTCTTT. The rearrangement uses TRBV2 and TRBJ1-1; the D gene is possibly TRBD1 (5 bases). CDR3 size: 14 residues. Trimming took off 7 bases at V and 1 base at J, with 13 bases between the two ends. Germline V gene lookup returns CDR1 SNHLY and CDR2 FYNNEI.

The rearrangement uses TRBV2 and TRBJ2-7, with D possibly TRBD2 on 6 matching bases. Per germline, CDR1 SNHLY and CDR2 FYNNEI. The CDR3 is 15 amino acids. V shed 7 bases and J shed 7 bases, with 23 bases lying between them. The CDR3 reads CASTGGLGGGGEQYF. The CDR3 DNA follows: TGTGCCAGCACCGGCGGGTTGGGCGGTGGGGGGGAGCAGTACTTC.

The CDR3: CAFDRTAGNTEAFF. CDR3 bases: TGTGCCTTTGACAGGACTGCAGGGAACACTGAAGCTTTCTTT. The chain joins TRBV30 to TRBJ1-1, with D possibly TRBD1 on 6 matching bases. Trimming left V 7 bases short and J 1 base short, with 16 bases between. There are 14 residues in the CDR3. Looked up from germline, CDR1 is GTSNPN and CDR2 is SVGIG (reference sequence).

V gene TRBV7-9 combines with J gene TRBJ1-2; no clear D gene. The CDR3 has 16 amino acids. Germline-derived CDR1 and CDR2 are SEHNR and FQNEAQ (reference sequence). V lost 4 bases and J 2 bases, leaving 17 bases between the germline ends. This chain's CDR3 is CASSSRSVELNYGYTF. In DNA form, the CDR3 reads TGTGCCAGCAGCTCGAGGTCTGTGGAGTTGAACTATGGCTACACCTTC.

The rearrangement links TRBV7-9 to TRBJ1-2, with D possibly being TRBD1 (5 bases). The CDR3 has 14 residues. Trimming took off 1 base at V and 4 bases at J, with 10 bases between the two ends. CDR1 and CDR2 from the germline V gene are SEHNR and FQNEAQ (reference sequence). The CDR3 region has the DNA TGTGCCAGCAGCTTAGGGGACGGCTTCTATGGCTACACCTTC. This encodes CASSLGDGFYGYTF.

This chain connects TRBV5-1 to TRBJ2-5, with 7 nucleotides matching TRBD1. This CDR3 spans 14 amino acids. The germline V gene has CDR1 SGHRS and CDR2 YFSETQ. V was clipped by 4 bases and J by 4 bases; unmatched bases: 7. The CDR3 sequence is CASSVVTGRETQYF. CDR3 nucleotides: TGCGCCAGCAGCGTTGTGACAGGGCGAGAGACCCAGTACTTC.

The chain combines TRBV9 with TRBJ1-2; D gene unclear. Germline V gene lookup returns CDR1 SGDLS and CDR2 YYNGEE. The CDR3 runs to 14 residues. V lost 0 bases and J lost 0, with 6 bases in between. CDR3 in DNA: TGTGCCAGCAGCGTAGATCTGGCTAACTATGGCTACACCTTC. It yields the protein CASSVDLANYGYTF. The full variable domain, with the rest looked up from reference TRBV9 and TRBJ1-2, is DSGVTQTPKHLITATGQRVTLRCSPRSGDLSVYWYQQSLDQGLQFLIQYYNGEERAKGNILERFSAQQFPDLHSELNLSSLELGDSALYFCASSVDLANYGYTFGSGTRLTVV.

The chain uses TRBV5-5 and TRBJ2-7; tentatively, D is TRBD1 or TRBD2 (5 bases each). Trimming pared 2 bases from V and 4 bases from J, leaving 19 bases between. This CDR3 is built from 16 residues. Germline assignment: CDR1 SGHKS and CDR2 YYEKEE (reference sequence). In nucleotides, the CDR3 is TGTGCCAGCAGCTTTCGAGGGGACCTCACCCCTTACGAGCAGTACTTC. Protein product: CASSFRGDLTPYEQYF.

The chain combines TRBV19 with TRBJ2-1; 8 bases are a match to TRBD2. This CDR3 has 15 residues. CDR1 LNHDA and CDR2 SQIVND come from the germline V gene (reference sequence). Germline trimming cut 1 base from V and 2 bases from J; bases unmatched to any gene: 1. The CDR3 region has the DNA TGTGCCAGTAGTATAGCGGGGGGGCCCTACAATGAGCAGTTCTTC. Residues: CASSIAGGPYNEQFF.

This rearrangement joins TRBV7-9 to TRBJ2-5; D not resolved. Germline V lookup: CDR1 SEHNR, CDR2 FQNEAQ (reference sequence). Trimming took off 7 bases at V and 5 bases at J, with 14 bases between the two ends. CDR3 length: 13 amino acids. The CDR3 protein is CASIPSLSETQYF. Here the CDR3 DNA reads TGTGCCAGCATCCCGAGCCTCTCCGAGACCCAGTACTTC.

This clone has just one count. The chain employs TRBV28 and TRBJ2-5; the D call may be TRBD1 or TRBD2 (5 bases each). The germline V gene has CDR1 MDHEN and CDR2 SYDVKM. V shed 2 bases and J shed 5 bases, with 9 bases lying between them. The CDR3 sequence is 13 residues long. The CDR3 spells CASSLRGVETQYF. The DNA of the CDR3 is TGTGCCAGCAGTTTAAGAGGGGTTGAGACCCAGTACTTC.

This sequence joins TRBV6-5 and TRBJ1-6; possible D gene TRBD1, 5 bases. Trimming removed 7 bases from V and 7 bases from J, with 11 bases in between. The CDR3 contains 13 residues. CDR1 is MNHEY and CDR2 is SVGAGI in the germline V gene. The CDR3 loop is CASKGLINSPLHF. The CDR3 nucleotides are TGTGCCAGCAAGGGACTGATCAATTCACCCCTCCACTTT.

The chain links TRBV7-3 to TRBJ1-1; D remains unclear. The CDR3 contains 15 residues. V was cut by 2 bases and J by 2 bases, with 12 bases left in between. The germline V gene encodes CDR1 SGHTA and CDR2 FQGTGA. The chain's CDR3 is CASSLDTRFNTEAFF. In DNA, the CDR3 is TGTGCCAGCAGCTTAGATACCCGGTTTAACACTGAAGCTTTCTTT.